Given below is one TCR beta chain in context. CDR3 length: 15 residues. Per the germline V gene, CDR1 is KGHSH and CDR2 is LQKENI. Trimming took 3 bases from V and 8 from J; bases not matched to a gene: 9. Profiling relied on immunoSEQ multiplex PCR, and the TCRdb table lists in-frame clones only, not all of them. Of 40,000 or so clones listed, 65% to 70% are singletons. This record comes from a study of cytotoxic CD8 clonotypes in ibrutinib-treated CLL. The chain employs TRBV18 and TRBJ1-4, with 7 nucleotides matching TRBD1. Sequencing used PBMCs, obtained after 24 months of ibrutinib treatment. The source is a human donor with chronic lymphocytic leukemia. The CDR3 DNA reads TGTGCCAGCTCACCCTTAAGACAGGGTTCGGAAAAACTGTTTTTT. It specifies CASSPLRQGSEKLFF.